One and the same sample provided the 18 T cell receptor beta chains below, sequenced in a study of T cells in Graves' hyperthyroidism and ophthalmopathy. Template material for amplifying TCR beta CDR3 regions consisted of RNA transcripts. When the TCR CDR3 underwent first-round RT-PCR, the HTBI primer set was used. TCRdb ran MiXCR on the multiplex PCR reads and lists one entry per CDR3 protein. Among about 840,000 distinct CDR3 sequences, around 38% were seen once, and the ten largest hold around 9.3%. Material for sequencing was blood. These TCRs come from a man younger than 35 with Graves' hyperthyroidism.

V and J are TRBV6-5 and TRBJ1-5, with D hard to call. Looked up from germline, CDR1 is MNHEY and CDR2 is SVGAGI. Between the trimmed V and J ends, which lost 4 bases and 0 bases, there was a span of 7 bases. The CDR3 totals 14 residues. The CDR3 is CASSSQFSNQPQHF. The CDR3 region has the DNA TGTGCCAGCAGTTCCCAGTTTAGCAATCAGCCCCAGCATTTT.

CDR3 in amino acids: CASSRFSGSGPNYEQYF. CDR3 bases: TGTGCCAGCAGTCGATTTAGCGGGAGTGGACCCAACTACGAGCAGTACTTC. This chain uses TRBV7-8 with TRBJ2-7; TRBD2 matches at 9 bases. The CDR3 has 17 amino acids. Unmatched junction bases numbered 15, after V lost 6 bases and J lost 3 bases. Germline lookup yields CDR1 SGHVS and CDR2 FQNEAQ.

A note on this clonotype: The junction departs from germline at one end; a sequencing error may be responsible. The rearrangement uses TRBV2 and TRBJ2-7, with D perhaps matching TRBD2 (6 bases). Germline CDR1 and CDR2: SNHLY and FYNNEI. CDR3 length equals 11 residues. This chain's CDR3 is CASSLADERYF. CDR3 in DNA: TGTGCCAGCAGTTTAGCGGATGAGCGGTACTTC.

Here the CDR3 reads CASTFLQGAPVFF. The CDR3 DNA reads TGTGCCAGCACCTTTCTACAGGGGGCCCCGGTGTTTTTT. The chain combines TRBV10-3 with TRBJ2-2, with TRBD1 matching over 9 bases. The germline V gene encodes CDR1 ENHRY and CDR2 SYGVKD. Germline trimming cut 10 bases from V and 15 bases from J; bases unmatched to any gene: 15. The CDR3 consists of 13 residues.

The V call is TRBV29-1, the J call TRBJ1-4; 8 nucleotides match TRBD1. Trimming removed 6 bases from V and 8 bases from J; junction bases left unmatched: 11. This CDR3 has 14 residues. Germline V gene lookup returns CDR1 SQVTM and CDR2 ANQGSEA. CDR3 amino acids: CSVRQGPLREKLFF. The CDR3 DNA reads as TGCAGCGTACGACAGGGGCCCCTTCGAGAAAAACTGTTTTTT. The full variable domain, its missing parts supplied by reference TRBV29-1 and TRBJ1-4, is SAVISQKPSRDICQRGTSLTIQCQVDSQVTMMFWYRQQPGQSLTLIATANQGSEATYESGFVIDKFPISRPNLTFSTLTVSNMSPEDSSIYLCSVRQGPLREKLFFGSGTQLSVL.

There are a few counts of this clonotype. This chain joins TRBV7-9 and TRBJ2-5, with D unresolved. The germline gives CDR1 SEHNR, CDR2 FQNEAQ (reference sequence). V was clipped by 5 bases and J by 2 bases, with 15 bases between them. CDR3 length equals 15 residues. The chain's CDR3 is CASSPAGQTQETQYF. The CDR3 region has the DNA TGTGCCAGCAGCCCAGCCGGCCAAACTCAAGAGACCCAGTACTTC.

Regarding this clonotype: A read error may be the cause here, since a much bigger clone is one base away. The rearrangement uses TRBV7-4 and TRBJ1-3; no clear D gene. CDR1 and CDR2 (germline): SGHVT, SQSDAQ. This CDR3 comprises 13 residues. Trimming removed 0 bases at V and 8 bases at J, with 8 bases between. The DNA of the CDR3 is TGTGCCAGCAGCTTAGCAGGGCCCGACACCATATATTTT. It translates to CASSLAGPDTIYF.

The chain employs TRBV29-1 and TRBJ1-5, with D possibly matching TRBD1 (5 bases). Germline V gene data show CDR1 as SQVTM and CDR2 as ANQGSEA. Trimming took off 8 bases at V and 5 bases at J, with 10 bases between the two ends. This CDR3 region has 11 residues. The DNA for the CDR3 is TGCAGCCCCACAGGATATCAGCCCCAGCATTTT. Protein sequence: CSPTGYQPQHF.

This clonotype showed up many times. The gene calls are TRBV20-1 and TRBJ1-1; D is perhaps TRBD1 (5 bases). Germline V gene lookup returns CDR1 DFQATT and CDR2 SNEGSKA (reference sequence). The CDR3 loop spans 14 amino acids. Deletions cut 1 base from V and 4 bases from J, with 13 bases between. CDR3 nucleotide sequence: TGCAGTGCTAGAGCTGGGACGGGAATCACTGAAGCTTTCTTT. Translation: CSARAGTGITEAFF.

This clonotype was detected ten times or more. The chain employs TRBV10-3 and TRBJ1-2, with 8 positions matching TRBD1. J was trimmed by 0 bases and V by 6 bases; bases with no gene match: 9. The germline V gene has CDR1 ENHRY and CDR2 SYGVKD. This CDR3 has 16 residues. CDR3 nucleotide sequence: TGTGCCATCAGGCCGTCAGGGGGCTTAGCTAACTATGGCTACACCTTC. It translates to CAIRPSGGLANYGYTF.

This clonotype was seen ten or more times. The chain joins TRBV9 to TRBJ2-6; tentatively, D is TRBD1 or TRBD2 (5 bases each). The CDR3 is 18 residues long. V lost 0 bases, J lost 0 bases, and 13 bases lay in between. CDR1 is SGDLS and CDR2 is YYNGEE in the germline V gene. This chain's CDR3 is CASSVATGRTSGANVLTF. The DNA of the CDR3 is TGTGCCAGCAGCGTAGCTACGGGACGCACCTCTGGGGCCAACGTCCTGACTTTC.

On this clonotype itself: A read error is possible here, since a much larger clone lies one base away. The chain joins TRBV2 to TRBJ1-1; D remains ambiguous. This CDR3 is built from 12 residues. CDR1 and CDR2 (germline): SNHLY, FYNNEI. V was trimmed by 10 bases and J by 4 bases, leaving 13 bases between them. The CDR3 sequence: CAKKRETTEAFF. CDR3 nucleotide sequence: TGTGCCAAGAAGAGAGAGACCACTGAAGCTTTCTTT.

The chain recombines TRBV10-3 with TRBJ2-7, with TRBD1 matching over 8 bases. There are 12 residues in the CDR3. Germline CDR1 ENHRY, CDR2 SYGVKD. J was trimmed by 3 bases and V by 10 bases; bases with no gene match: 5. The CDR3 is CATRQGNYEQYF. For the CDR3, the DNA is TGTGCCACTAGACAGGGGAACTACGAGCAGTACTTC.

The chain uses TRBV12-3 or TRBV12-4 and TRBJ1-1; D gene ambiguous. This CDR3 contains 12 residues. Trimming stripped 3 bases from V and 10 bases from J, with 12 bases between. The CDR3 is CASSFYGKGAFF. DNA of the CDR3: TGTGCCAGCAGTTTCTATGGGAAGGGAGCTTTCTTT.

This clonotype has a handful of counts. The CDR3 loop reads CASSLGGRVSGANVLTF. CDR3 in DNA: TGTGCCAGCAGCTTAGGGGGCAGAGTCTCTGGGGCCAACGTCCTGACTTTC. The chain combines TRBV7-2 with TRBJ2-6, with D maybe TRBD1 (5 bases). The V gene's germline CDR1 is SGHTA and CDR2 FQGNSA. CDR3 length: 17 amino acids. V was pared by 1 base and J by 0 bases, with 10 bases between.

Regarding this clonotype: The junction and the germline gene differ at one end; a read error may be behind it. The V and J genes are TRBV29-1 and TRBJ2-7; possibly TRBD2 for D (6 bases). The CDR3 consists of 12 residues. Germline CDR1 SQVTM, CDR2 ANQGSEA. The DNA of the CDR3 is TGCAGCGTTGCGGGGCCGGGCGGGGAGCTGTACTTC. This encodes CSVAGPGGELYF.

CDR3 amino acids: CASSKLQAPGNEQYF. The CDR3 nucleotides are TGCGCCAGCAGCAAACTACAGGCCCCGGGGAACGAGCAGTACTTC. The chain uses TRBV10-1 and TRBJ2-7; D assignment may be TRBD1 or TRBD2 (5 bases each). The CDR3 runs to 15 residues. Trimming removed 6 bases at V and 5 bases at J, with 20 bases between. Germline assignment: CDR1 WNHNN and CDR2 SYGVQD (reference sequence).

The table lists this clonotype with many counts. The V call is TRBV2, the J call TRBJ1-6, with TRBD1 matching 7 bases. The germline gives CDR1 SNHLY, CDR2 FYNNEI. V shed 6 bases, J shed 7 bases, and the junction held 3 bases outside the gene matches. The CDR3 loop spans 13 amino acids. The CDR3 sequence is CASSGTANSPLHF. The CDR3 nucleotides are TGTGCCAGCAGCGGGACAGCCAATTCACCCCTCCACTTT.